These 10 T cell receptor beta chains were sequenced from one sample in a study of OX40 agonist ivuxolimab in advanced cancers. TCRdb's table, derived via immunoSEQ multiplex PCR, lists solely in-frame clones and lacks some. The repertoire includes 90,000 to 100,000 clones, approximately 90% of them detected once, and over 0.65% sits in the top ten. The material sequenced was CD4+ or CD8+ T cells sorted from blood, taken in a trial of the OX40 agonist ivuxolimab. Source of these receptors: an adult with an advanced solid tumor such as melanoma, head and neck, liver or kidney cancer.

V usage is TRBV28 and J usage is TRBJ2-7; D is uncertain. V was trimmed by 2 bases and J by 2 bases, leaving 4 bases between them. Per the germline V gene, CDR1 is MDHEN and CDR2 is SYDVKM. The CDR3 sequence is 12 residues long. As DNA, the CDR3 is TGTGCCAGCAGTTTAGGCACCTACGAGCAGTACTTC. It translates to CASSLGTYEQYF.

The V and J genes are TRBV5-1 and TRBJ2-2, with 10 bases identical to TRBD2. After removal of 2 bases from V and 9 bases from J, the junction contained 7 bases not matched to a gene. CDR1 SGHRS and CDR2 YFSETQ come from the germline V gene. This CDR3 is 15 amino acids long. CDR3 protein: CASSLLAGSDRELFF. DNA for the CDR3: TGCGCCAGCAGCTTACTAGCGGGATCGGACCGGGAGCTGTTTTTT.

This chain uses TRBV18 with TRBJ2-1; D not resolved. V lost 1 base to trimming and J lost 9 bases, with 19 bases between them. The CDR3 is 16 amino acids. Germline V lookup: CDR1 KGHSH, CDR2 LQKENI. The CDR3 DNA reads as TGTGCCAGCTCACCACTTAGGAAGGGCGAATCGGGTGAGCAGTTCTTC. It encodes CASSPLRKGESGEQFF.

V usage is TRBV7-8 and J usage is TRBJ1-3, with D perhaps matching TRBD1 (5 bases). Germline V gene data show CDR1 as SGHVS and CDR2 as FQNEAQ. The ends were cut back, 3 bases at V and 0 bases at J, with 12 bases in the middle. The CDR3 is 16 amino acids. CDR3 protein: CASSLGTDSSGNTIYF. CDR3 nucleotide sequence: TGTGCCAGCAGCTTGGGGACGGATAGCTCTGGAAACACCATATATTTT.

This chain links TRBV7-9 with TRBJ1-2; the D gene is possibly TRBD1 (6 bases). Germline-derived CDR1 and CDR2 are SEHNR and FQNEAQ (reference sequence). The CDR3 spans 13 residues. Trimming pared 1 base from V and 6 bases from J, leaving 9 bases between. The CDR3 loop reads CASSLDRDHGYTF. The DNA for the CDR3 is TGTGCCAGCAGCTTAGACAGGGACCATGGCTACACCTTC.

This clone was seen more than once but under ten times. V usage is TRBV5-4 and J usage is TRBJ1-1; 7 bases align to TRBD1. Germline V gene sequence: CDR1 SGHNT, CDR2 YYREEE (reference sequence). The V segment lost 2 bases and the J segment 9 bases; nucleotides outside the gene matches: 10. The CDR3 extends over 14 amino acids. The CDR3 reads CASSLRQGGNQAFF. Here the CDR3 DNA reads TGTGCCAGCAGCTTAAGACAGGGCGGTAATCAAGCTTTCTTT.

The CDR3 here is CASQAGPYNEQFF. Written as DNA, the CDR3 is TGTGCCAGCCAGGCAGGGCCTTACAATGAGCAGTTCTTC. The chain couples TRBV7-9 to TRBJ2-1, with D perhaps matching TRBD1 (5 bases). This CDR3 is 13 amino acids long. The germline V and J ends were trimmed by 8 bases and 4 bases, with 12 bases remaining between them. CDR1 and CDR2 (germline): SEHNR, FQNEAQ (reference sequence).

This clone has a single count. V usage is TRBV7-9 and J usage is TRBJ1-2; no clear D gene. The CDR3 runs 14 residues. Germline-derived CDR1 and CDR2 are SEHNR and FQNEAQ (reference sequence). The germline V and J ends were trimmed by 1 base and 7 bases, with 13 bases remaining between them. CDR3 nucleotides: TGTGCCAGCAGCTTAGAGCGGCGGGGAAGTGGCTACACCTTC. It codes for CASSLERRGSGYTF.

The CDR3 region is CASSMVTLNTEAFF. The CDR3 region has the DNA TGTGCCAGCTCAATGGTCACCTTGAACACTGAAGCTTTCTTT. The chain couples TRBV18 to TRBJ1-1; D not certain. Trimming stripped 5 bases from V and 0 bases from J, with 10 bases between. Looked up from germline, CDR1 is KGHSH and CDR2 is LQKENI. CDR3 size: 14 residues.

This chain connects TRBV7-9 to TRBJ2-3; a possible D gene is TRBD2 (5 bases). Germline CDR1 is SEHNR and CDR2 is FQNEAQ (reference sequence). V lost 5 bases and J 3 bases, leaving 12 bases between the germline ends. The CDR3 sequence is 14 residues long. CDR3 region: CASSLLVQTDTQYF. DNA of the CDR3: TGTGCCAGCAGCCTACTAGTACAAACAGATACGCAGTATTTT.